The next 4 T cell receptor beta chains were all read from a single sample in a study of B cell selection in AIRE deficiency. CD4+CD127+ cells were sorted as the conventional CD4 T cells. Profiling relied on immunoSEQ multiplex PCR, and the TCRdb table lists in-frame clones only, not all of them. The sample lists 1,500 to 2,000 clones, just over 85% occurring once. The specimen sequenced was CD4+CD127+ conventional T cells sorted from PBMCs. These receptors were obtained from a human donor in good health.

This clone was seen only a few times. This chain links TRBV4-1 with TRBJ1-3; 7 bases are shared with TRBD1. J lost 0 bases, V lost 4 bases, and 3 bases had no gene match. Looked up from germline, CDR1 is MGHRA and CDR2 is YSYEKL. The CDR3 has 15 amino acids. The CDR3 loop reads CASSRGDSSGNTIYF. For the CDR3, the DNA is TGCGCCAGCAGCCGGGGGGACAGCTCTGGAAACACCATATATTTT.

The chain couples TRBV2 to TRBJ1-2; weak D call: TRBD1 (5 bases). The CDR3 covers 14 residues. The ends were cut back, 4 bases at V and 2 bases at J, with 11 bases in the middle. Germline CDR1 reads SNHLY; CDR2 reads FYNNEI. The CDR3 DNA reads TGTGCCAGCAGTGCGGGGCAGCAGAACTATGGCTACACCTTC. Residues: CASSAGQQNYGYTF. The full variable domain, its missing parts supplied by reference TRBV2 and TRBJ1-2, is EPEVTQTPSHQVTQMGQEVILRCVPISNHLYFYWYRQILGQKVEFLVSFYNNEISEKSEIFDDQFSVERPDGSNFTLKIRSTKLEDSAMYFCASSAGQQNYGYTFGSGTRLTVV.

This chain links TRBV25-1 with TRBJ2-1; 10 bases align to TRBD2. Trimming at V came to 5 bases and at J to 3 bases, leaving 13 bases not matched to a gene. CDR3 size: 18 residues. CDR1 is MGHDK, CDR2 SYGVNS, per germline. CDR3 amino acids: CASSMFPEREGLYNEQFF. The CDR3 DNA sequence: TGTGCCAGCAGTATGTTCCCCGAGCGGGAGGGCCTCTACAATGAGCAGTTCTTC.

J is TRBJ2-7 and V is TRBV18; D tentatively fits TRBD1 or TRBD2 (5 bases each). The germline V and J ends were trimmed by 5 bases and 2 bases, with 10 bases remaining between them. CDR3 length: 13 residues. Germline V lookup: CDR1 KGHSH, CDR2 LQKENI. The CDR3, as DNA: TGTGCCAGCTCAAGGGACGGAACCTACGAGCAGTACTTC. As protein: CASSRDGTYEQYF.